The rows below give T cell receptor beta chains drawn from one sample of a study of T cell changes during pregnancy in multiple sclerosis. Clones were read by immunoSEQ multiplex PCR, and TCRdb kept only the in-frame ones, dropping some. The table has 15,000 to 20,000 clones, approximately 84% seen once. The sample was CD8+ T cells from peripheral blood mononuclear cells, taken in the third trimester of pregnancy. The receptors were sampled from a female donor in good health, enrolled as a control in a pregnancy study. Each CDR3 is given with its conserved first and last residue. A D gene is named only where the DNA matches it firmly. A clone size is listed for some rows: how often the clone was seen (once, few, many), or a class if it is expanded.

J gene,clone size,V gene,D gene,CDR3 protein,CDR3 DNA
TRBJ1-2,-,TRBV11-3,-,CASRDRTYGYTF,TGTGCCAGCAGGGACAGAACCTATGGCTACACCTTC
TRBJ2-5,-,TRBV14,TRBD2,CASSLTFLGGEETQYF,TGTGCCAGCAGCCTCACCTTCTTGGGGGGGGAGGAGACCCAGTACTTC
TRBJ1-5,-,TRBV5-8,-,CAGGTGQPQHF,TGTGCCGGGGGGACGGGGCAGCCCCAGCATTTT
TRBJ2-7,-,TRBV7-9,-,CASLGAAPYEQYF,TGTGCCAGTTTGGGGGCAGCACCCTACGAGCAGTACTTC
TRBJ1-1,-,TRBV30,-,CAWSPSPQGSTEAFF,TGTGCCTGGAGCCCCAGCCCCCAGGGCTCAACTGAAGCTTTCTTT
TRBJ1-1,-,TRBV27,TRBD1,CASSFGGQGGTEAFF,TGTGCCAGCAGTTTTGGCGGACAGGGGGGGACTGAAGCTTTCTTT
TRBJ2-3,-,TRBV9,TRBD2,CASTAGGGFTDTQYF,TGTGCCAGCACCGCCGGGGGGGGATTCACAGATACGCAGTATTTT
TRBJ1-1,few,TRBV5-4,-,CASSAFGGNTEAFF,TGTGCCAGCAGCGCATTCGGGGGAAACACTGAAGCTTTCTTT
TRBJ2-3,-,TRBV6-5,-,CASSSRDRSTDTQYF,TGTGCCAGCAGTTCGCGGGACAGAAGCACAGATACGCAGTATTTT
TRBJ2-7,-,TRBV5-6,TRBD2,CASSFGRGDEQYF,TGTGCCAGCAGCTTTGGGAGGGGTGACGAGCAGTACTTC
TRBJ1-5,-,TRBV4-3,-,CASSQDLWTNSNQPQHF,TGCGCCAGCAGCCAAGATTTGTGGACAAATAGCAATCAGCCCCAGCATTTT
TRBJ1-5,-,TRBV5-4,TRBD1,CASSLDRGRGQPQHF,TGTGCCAGCAGCTTGGACAGGGGCAGGGGCCAGCCCCAGCATTTT
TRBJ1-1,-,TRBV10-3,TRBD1,CAISDPTGVGTEAFF,TGTGCCATCAGTGACCCCACAGGGGTGGGCACTGAAGCTTTCTTT
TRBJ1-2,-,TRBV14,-,CASSGTTGPYGYTF,TGTGCCAGCAGCGGGACTACAGGGCCCTATGGCTACACCTTC
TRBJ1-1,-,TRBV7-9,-,CASSSGGAMTTTEAFF,TGTGCCAGCAGCTCCGGCGGGGCTATGACGACCACTGAAGCTTTCTTT
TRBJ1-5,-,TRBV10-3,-,CAISESGGNNQPQHF,TGTGCCATCAGTGAGTCGGGAGGAAACAATCAGCCCCAGCATTTT
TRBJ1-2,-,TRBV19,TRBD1,CASSTTGTDDRVGYTF,TGTGCCAGTAGTACGACTGGGACAGATGACAGAGTTGGCTACACCTTC
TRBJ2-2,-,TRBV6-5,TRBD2,CASSYSGTRTRWELFF,TGTGCCAGCAGTTACTCGGGGACTAGGACGCGTTGGGAGCTGTTTTTT
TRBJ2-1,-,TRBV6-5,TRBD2,CASSYGSGTGEQFF,TGTGCCAGCAGTTACGGAAGCGGGACCGGTGAGCAGTTCTTC
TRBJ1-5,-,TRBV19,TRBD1,CASSSGAGGQPQHF,TGTGCCAGTAGTTCGGGGGCAGGGGGTCAGCCCCAGCATTTT
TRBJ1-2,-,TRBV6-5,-,CASSYGRKVSGYTF,TGTGCCAGCAGTTATGGGAGGAAGGTAAGTGGCTACACCTTC
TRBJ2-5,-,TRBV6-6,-,CATLAGETQYF,TGTGCCACCCTAGCTGGGGAGACCCAGTACTTC
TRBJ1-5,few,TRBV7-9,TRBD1,CASSFDRGPHHF,TGTGCCAGCAGCTTCGACAGGGGCCCCCATCATTTT
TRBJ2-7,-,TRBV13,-,CASSRWGGSEQYF,TGTGCCAGCAGCCGGTGGGGAGGCTCCGAGCAGTACTTC
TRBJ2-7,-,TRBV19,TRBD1,CASSRDRGYEQYF,TGTGCCAGTAGTAGGGACAGGGGCTACGAGCAGTACTTC
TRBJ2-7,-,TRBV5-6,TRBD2,CASSWGLAGDYEQYF,TGTGCCAGCAGCTGGGGACTAGCGGGAGACTACGAGCAGTACTTC
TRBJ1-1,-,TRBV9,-,CASSPGHLNTEAFF,TGTGCCAGCAGCCCCGGACACTTGAACACTGAAGCTTTCTTT
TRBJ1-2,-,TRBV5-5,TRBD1,CASSRSRDRGLYGYTF,TGTGCCAGCAGCCGATCCCGGGACAGGGGGCTATATGGCTACACCTTC
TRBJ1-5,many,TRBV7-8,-,CASSPGLGVDQPQHF,TGTGCCAGCAGCCCGGGTCTCGGAGTAGATCAGCCCCAGCATTTT
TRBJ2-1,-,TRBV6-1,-,CASILGQSPPNEQFF,TGTGCCAGCATATTGGGGCAGTCCCCCCCTAATGAGCAGTTCTTC
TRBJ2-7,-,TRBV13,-,CASSASLFSYEQYF,TGTGCCAGCAGCGCAAGCCTCTTCTCCTACGAGCAGTACTTC
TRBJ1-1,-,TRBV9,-,CASSVAKGGETEAFF,TGTGCCAGCAGCGTAGCCAAAGGGGGTGAGACTGAAGCTTTCTTT
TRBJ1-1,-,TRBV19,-,CASSRRGGGTEAFF,TGTGCCAGTAGTAGAAGGGGAGGGGGCACTGAAGCTTTCTTT
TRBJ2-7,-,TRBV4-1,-,CASSHQMEGSYEQYF,TGCGCCAGCAGCCACCAAATGGAGGGATCCTACGAGCAGTACTTC
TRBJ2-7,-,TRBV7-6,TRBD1,CASSPRTGAEQYF,TGTGCCAGCAGCCCTAGGACAGGGGCCGAGCAGTACTTC
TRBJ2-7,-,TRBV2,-,CASSSGRGYEQYF,TGTGCCAGCAGTTCAGGGCGCGGCTACGAGCAGTACTTC
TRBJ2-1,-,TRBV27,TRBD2,CASSFLGTRDNEQFF,TGTGCCAGCAGTTTTTTAGGGACTAGGGACAATGAGCAGTTCTTC
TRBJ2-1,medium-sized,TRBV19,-,CASSIAWAGVLVF,TGTGCCAGTAGTATAGCTTGGGCAGGGGTTCTGGTCTTC
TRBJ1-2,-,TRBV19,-,CASTIGTGGRYGYTF,TGTGCCAGTACAATCGGGACGGGAGGACGTTATGGCTACACCTTC
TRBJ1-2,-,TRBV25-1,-,CASSETAGAGDGYTF,TGTGCCAGCAGTGAAACCGCGGGGGCAGGGGATGGCTACACCTTC
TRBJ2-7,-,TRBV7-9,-,CASSSPAGYEQYF,TGTGCCAGCAGCTCCCCGGCCGGGTACGAGCAGTACTTC
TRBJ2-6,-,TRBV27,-,CASSLDEQAFGANVLTF,TGTGCCAGCAGTCTCGACGAGCAGGCCTTCGGGGCCAACGTCCTGACTTTC
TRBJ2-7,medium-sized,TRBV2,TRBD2,CAAAGTSVYEQYF,TGTGCCGCCGCCGGGACTAGCGTTTACGAGCAGTACTTC
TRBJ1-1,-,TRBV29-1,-,CSVGGGKDTEAFF,TGCAGCGTGGGAGGAGGGAAGGACACTGAAGCTTTCTTT
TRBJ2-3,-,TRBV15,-,CATSPRALGDTQYF,TGTGCCACCAGTCCCAGGGCCCTAGGGGATACGCAGTATTTT
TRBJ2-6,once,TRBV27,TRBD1,CASSLRGQGNIDSGANVLTF,TGTGCCAGCAGTTTAAGGGGACAGGGAAACATAGACTCTGGGGCCAACGTCCTGACTTTC
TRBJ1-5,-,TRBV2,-,CASSEGRHSNQPQHF,TGTGCCAGCAGTGAGGGGAGACATAGCAATCAGCCCCAGCATTTT
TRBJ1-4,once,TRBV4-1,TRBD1,CASAGQGHEKLFF,TGCGCCAGCGCGGGACAGGGTCATGAAAAACTGTTTTTT
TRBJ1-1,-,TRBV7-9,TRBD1,CASSYRDRGDEAFF,TGTGCCAGCAGCTACCGGGACAGGGGGGATGAAGCTTTCTTT
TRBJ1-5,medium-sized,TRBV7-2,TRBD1,CASSYGTGSNQPQHF,TGTGCCAGCAGCTACGGGACAGGGTCCAATCAGCCCCAGCATTTT
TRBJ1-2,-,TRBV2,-,CASSGSQGSYTF,TGTGCCAGCAGTGGGTCGCAGGGGAGCTACACCTTC